Given below is one TCR beta chain in context. This sample is part of a study of shared clonotypes between healthy human individuals. V lost 2 bases, J lost 5 bases, and 1 base stayed unmatched. The CDR3 sequence is 14 residues long. Looked up from germline, CDR1 is LNHDA and CDR2 is SQIVND (reference sequence). Sequenced by immunoSEQ multiplex PCR; TCRdb stores in-frame clones only, minus some. The data contain 1,500,000 or so clones, approximately 96% of them singletons. This chain connects TRBV19 to TRBJ2-2; 8 positions match TRBD1. The sample comprised naive CD4+ T cells sorted from blood. Subset of the sample: CD45RA+ positively selected. This clonotype originated in a man aged 25 to 40 in good health. The CDR3 region is CASSIQGATGELFF. CDR3 DNA: TGTGCCAGTAGTATACAGGGGGCAACCGGGGAGCTGTTTTTT.